This T cell receptor beta chain is drawn from a study of PD-1 blockade in classical Hodgkin lymphoma. The overall study: Once every 2 weeks, patients received intravenous nivolumab at 3 mg/kg.

TCRdb keeps only in-frame clones here, not all; method: immunoSEQ multiplex PCR. The data contain fewer than 95,000 clones, approximately 86% of them singletons. V was clipped by 8 bases and J by 6 bases, with 14 bases between them. The germline CDR1 and CDR2 sequences are SNHLY and FYNNEI. The CDR3 sequence is 13 residues long. Time point described: cycle 4 day 1 (C4D1), after more than 5 weeks of nivolumab. Brentuximab vedotin exposure varied, and every patient relapsed after autologous stem cell transplantation. Concerning this clone: No antigen is known for it.

Findings and caveats of the study: The diversity seen at baseline in complete responders resembled that of newly diagnosed patients. Repertoire difference causes, possibly disease activity or prior therapy, remain undefined. Reported findings placed baseline TCR diversity lower in newly diagnosed patients (compared with healthy donors).

The chain combines TRBV2 with TRBJ1-5; possibly TRBD1 for D (6 bases). This clonotype originated in a human donor with classical Hodgkin lymphoma. The sample was peripheral blood mononuclear cells (PBMCs), taken before the fourth cycle of nivolumab. The CDR3 region is CASLRGGGQPQHF. CDR3 bases: TGTGCCAGCCTCCGGGGGGGCGGTCAGCCCCAGCATTTT.